This TCR beta chain stems from a study of T cells after yellow fever vaccination. Trimming pared 7 bases from V and 5 bases from J, leaving 7 bases between. Germline loops: CDR1 SQVTM, CDR2 ANQGSEA. The CDR3 has 10 amino acids. Via MiXCR, TCRdb re-called the 5' RACE reads, giving one row per CDR3 protein. The table lists about 240,000 distinct CDR3 sequences, around 7% of them singletons. The sequence was obtained from a man aged 25-40 years who received the YFV17D yellow fever vaccine. J is TRBJ2-3 and V is TRBV29-1; D remains ambiguous. The material was CD4+ T cells sorted from PBMCs, obtained 15 days after the yellow fever booster vaccination. The CDR3 DNA reads TGCAGCGGAGACGGAGATACGCAGTATTTT. Its translation is CSGDGDTQYF.